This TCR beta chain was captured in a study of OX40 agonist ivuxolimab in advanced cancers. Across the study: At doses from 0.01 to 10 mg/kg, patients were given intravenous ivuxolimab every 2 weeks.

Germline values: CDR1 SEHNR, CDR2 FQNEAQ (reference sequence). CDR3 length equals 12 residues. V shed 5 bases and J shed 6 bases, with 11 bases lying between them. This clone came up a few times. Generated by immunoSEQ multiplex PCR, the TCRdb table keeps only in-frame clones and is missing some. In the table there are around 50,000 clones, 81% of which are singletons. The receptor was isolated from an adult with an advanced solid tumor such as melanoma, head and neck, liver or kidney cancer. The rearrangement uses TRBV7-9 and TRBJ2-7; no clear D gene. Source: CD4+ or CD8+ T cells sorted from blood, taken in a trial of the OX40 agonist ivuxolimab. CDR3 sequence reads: CASSLVSSEQYF. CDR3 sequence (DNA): TGTGCCAGCAGCCTAGTCAGCTCCGAGCAGTACTTC.